This T cell receptor beta chain emerged from a study of shared clonotypes between healthy human individuals. As for the study in general: Donors had three CD4 naive, three CD4 memory, two CD8 naive and one CD8 memory plate apiece. Study-wide points: Sampling was confined to blood; repertoires within tissues likely differ.

Authors' analysis steps: ImmunoSEQ only sent back junction sequences with no quality scores, so filtering was done differently. The repertoire was sequenced with immunoSEQ multiplex PCR; TCRdb's copy has only in-frame clones and lacks some. Clone size and V and J calls were adopted from that table, with D and trimming inferred from the DNA. The sample lists a few million clones, around 90% occurring once. The CDR3 contains 16 residues. Deletions cut 2 bases from V and 5 bases from J, with 19 bases between. About this clone: The antigen is not known.

The sequence was collected from a man aged 18 to 35 in good health. The sample was naive CD4+ T cells sorted from blood. The subset is: CD45RA+ positively selected. The V and J genes are TRBV23-1 and TRBJ2-7, with D possibly being TRBD1 (5 bases). TRBV23-1 is an open reading frame whose function is uncertain. The CDR3 region is CASSQTDMWHFHEQYF. The CDR3 DNA follows: TGCGCCAGCAGTCAAACGGACATGTGGCACTTCCACGAGCAGTACTTC.